The clone carrying this T cell receptor beta chain was counted only a few times. Its antigen remains unknown. The sample originates from a study of yellow fever vaccine responses in identical twins. Broader study findings: After vaccination, twins' T cell response reportedly seemed partly convergent, partly personalized.

Germline V lookup: CDR1 SQVTM, CDR2 ANQGSEA. The V segment lost 3 bases and the J segment 0 bases; nucleotides outside the gene matches: 6. This CDR3 is built from 15 residues. TCRdb ran MiXCR on the RT-PCR reads and lists one entry per CDR3 protein. There are about 12,000 distinct CDR3 sequences in the sample; almost 85% occur only once, and 1.5% to 2% lies in the top ten. This clonotype originated in a woman aged 18 to 35 who received the yellow fever vaccine. Sequences were derived from T cells from blood (PBMCs), unsorted or a sorted subset (not recorded which), sampled before or after yellow fever vaccination (not recorded which). This rearrangement joins TRBV29-1 to TRBJ2-3, with 7 bases matching TRBD1. The CDR3 is CSVEGQLSSTDTQYF. CDR3 coding DNA: TGCAGCGTTGAGGGACAGCTCTCTAGCACAGATACGCAGTATTTT.